The 2 T cell receptor beta chains reported below all come from one sample, sequenced in a study of regulatory T cells in long-lasting Graves disease. Time point defined: persistent/refractory GD, antithyroid drugs over 5 years with positive TRAb. PBMCs were the source of the RNA used for TCR sequencing. TCR beta libraries were built with iRepertoire HTBI primers and Arm-PCR of CDR3 regions. TCRdb reanalysed the multiplex PCR reads using MiXCR and keeps one entry per CDR3 protein. Among fewer than 450,000 distinct CDR3 sequences listed, about 20% were seen once. The starting material was peripheral blood mononuclear cells (PBMCs), obtained when the disease was refractory, from a patient treated with antithyroid drugs. Receptors originate from a female donor with Graves disease.

The rearrangement joins TRBV20-1 to TRBJ2-7; TRBD1 is a possible D gene (5 bases). Germline CDR1 and CDR2: DFQATT and SNEGSKA (reference sequence). V gave up 4 bases and J gave up 0 bases, with 13 bases separating them. The CDR3 loop spans 14 amino acids. CDR3 sequence reads: CSAIGHYGSYEQYF. The CDR3 nucleotides read TGCAGTGCTATAGGACACTACGGCTCCTACGAGCAGTACTTC.

There are many counts of this clonotype. The chain links TRBV11-2 to TRBJ2-7, with D maybe TRBD1 (6 bases). Deletions cut 5 bases from V and 3 bases from J, with 11 bases between. There are 13 residues in the CDR3. Germline CDR1 SGHAT, CDR2 FQNNGV. CDR3 residues: CASSHPQGYEQYF. The CDR3 DNA reads as TGTGCCAGCAGCCACCCACAGGGCTACGAGCAGTACTTC.